This TCR beta chain comes out of a study of T cell responses to AZD1222 COVID-19 vaccine. Second-dose intervals near 4 or 12 weeks were combined. On this clone: The antigen remains undetermined.

Sequenced by immunoSEQ multiplex PCR; TCRdb stores in-frame clones only, minus some. The table lists around 130,000 clones, approximately 86% of them singletons. Study-wide findings and caveats: Repertoire collection took place solely once the T cell response had peaked. There were mostly white British donors and more females than males, and clonal diversity was possibly underestimated. Elevations in Spike-specific TCR breadth and depth followed administration of two AZD1222 doses.

The TCR comes from an adult who received the AZD1222 COVID-19 vaccine. The specimen was peripheral blood, collected 28 days after the second AZD1222 dose.

CDR3 loop: CASSIRDSGEQFF. CDR3 coding DNA: TGTGCCAGTAGTATTCGGGACAGCGGTGAGCAGTTCTTC. The chain couples TRBV19 to TRBJ2-1; 7 nucleotides line up with TRBD1. V lost 3 bases, J lost 9 bases, and 5 bases stayed unmatched. Germline loops: CDR1 LNHDA, CDR2 SQIVND (reference sequence). There are 13 residues in the CDR3.